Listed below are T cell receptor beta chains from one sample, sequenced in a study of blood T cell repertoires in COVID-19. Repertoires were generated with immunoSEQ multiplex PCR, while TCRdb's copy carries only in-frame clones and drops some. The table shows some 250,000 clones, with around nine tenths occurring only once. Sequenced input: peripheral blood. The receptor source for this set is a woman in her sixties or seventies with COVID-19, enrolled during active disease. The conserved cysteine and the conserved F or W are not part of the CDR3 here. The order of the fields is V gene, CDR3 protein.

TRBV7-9	ASSRDSSYEQY
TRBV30	AWNGGTSGNTIY
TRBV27	ASSLSTGLGGYT
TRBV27	ASSLRGSGMGNTEAF
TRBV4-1	ASSQDPDSYEQY
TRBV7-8	ASSLLSRTSGRNYEQY
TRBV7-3	ASSLGDAHVLT
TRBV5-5	ASSWGQVAYEQY
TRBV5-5	ASSFSRVSGNTIY
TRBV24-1	ATSDRGGANQETQY
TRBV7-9	ASSLRGRGDTQY
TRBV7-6	ASSSPPGGGGNEQY
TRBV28	ASYDRARGPQH
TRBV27	ASSSGGTRSSYEQY
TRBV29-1	SVAQGWITEAF
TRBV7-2	ASRQGPGAYEQY
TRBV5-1	ASSFPSGSGTDTQY
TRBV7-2	ASSLVRRGDAGEKLF
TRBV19	ASSYSGVNTDTQY
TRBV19	ASSSSGPNNEQF
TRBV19	ASSTVQGGRNEQF
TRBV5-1	ASSKRTGQPINYGYT
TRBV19	ASSGWTANTEAF
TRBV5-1	ASSMGTGLISTEAF
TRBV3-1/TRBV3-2	ASSQDGGRGDSPLH
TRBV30	AWSVQGAGEQY
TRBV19	ASSIEDRLTKNIQY
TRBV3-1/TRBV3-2	ASSQEGTARAF
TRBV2	ASSERVPSYNEQF
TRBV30	AWSPGGDQPQH
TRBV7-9	ASSQIMGTDTQY
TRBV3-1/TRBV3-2	ASSQDSFGIDEQF
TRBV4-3	ASSQDHGAPGLGTTDTQY
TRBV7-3	ASSLGTSGMVETQY
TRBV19	ASTKVGGRASDTQY
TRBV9	ASSVEASSSLRGPSVDTQY
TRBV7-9	ASSSGQGLRSYEQY
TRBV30	AWMPYQPRQEWMQVSGNTIY
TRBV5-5	ASSRTGHDNQPQH
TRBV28	ASSYHSGHPSTDTQY
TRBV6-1	ASSVDSGSSYNEQF
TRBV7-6	ASSLGDRDGQPQH
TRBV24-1	ATSDTRQMNTGELF
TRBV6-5	ASMRTGISGYT
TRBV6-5	ASRPGVINYGYT
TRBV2	ASSADRNPTDTQY
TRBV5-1	ASSLQGATNEKLF
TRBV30	AWSGGRDNQPQH
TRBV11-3	ASSLHPGDSPVCYYGYT
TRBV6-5	ASTLAGNYNEQF
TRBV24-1	ATSERTGGAYGYT
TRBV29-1	SVGQGGDTQY
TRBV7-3	ASSLNRDTPGYT
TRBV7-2	ASSGLPGLAVNEQF